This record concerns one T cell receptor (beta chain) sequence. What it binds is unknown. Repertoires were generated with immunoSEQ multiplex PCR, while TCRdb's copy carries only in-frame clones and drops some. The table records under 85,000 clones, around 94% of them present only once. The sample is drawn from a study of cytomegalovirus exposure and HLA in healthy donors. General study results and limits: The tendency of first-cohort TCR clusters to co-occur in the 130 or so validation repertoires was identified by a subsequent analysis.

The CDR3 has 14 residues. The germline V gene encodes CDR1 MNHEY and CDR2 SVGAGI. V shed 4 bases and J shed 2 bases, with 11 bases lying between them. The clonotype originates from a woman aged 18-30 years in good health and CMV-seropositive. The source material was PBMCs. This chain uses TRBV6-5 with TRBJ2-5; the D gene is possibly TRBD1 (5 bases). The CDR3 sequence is CASSSRTPQETQYF. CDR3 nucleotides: TGTGCCAGCAGTTCCCGGACACCTCAAGAGACCCAGTACTTC.